What follows describes a single T cell receptor (beta chain). The sample belongs to a study of T cell repertoires in cytomegalovirus infection. TCRdb reanalysed the reads using MiXCR and keeps one entry per CDR3 protein. Of 450,000 to 650,000 distinct CDR3 sequences in the sample, 26% were seen once. V gave up 5 bases and J gave up 1 base, with 9 bases separating them. CDR1 and CDR2 from the germline V gene are GTSNPN and SVGIG (reference sequence). CDR3 length: 12 residues. The TCR sequence derives from a human donor in good health (CMV status not recorded). Some clones in this sample may be carry-over from other donors' samples. The chain carries TRBV30 and TRBJ2-7; no reliable D call. The specimen was PBMCs. The CDR3 loop reads CAWEANSYEQYF. The CDR3 region has the DNA TGTGCCTGGGAAGCGAATTCCTACGAGCAGTACTTC.